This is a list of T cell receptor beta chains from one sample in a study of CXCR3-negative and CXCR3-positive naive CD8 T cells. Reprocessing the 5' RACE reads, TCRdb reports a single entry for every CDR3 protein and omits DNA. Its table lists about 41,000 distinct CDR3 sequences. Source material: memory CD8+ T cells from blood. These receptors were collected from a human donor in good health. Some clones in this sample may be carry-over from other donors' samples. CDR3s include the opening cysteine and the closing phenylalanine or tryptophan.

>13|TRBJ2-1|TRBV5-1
CASSLEDYGTEFF
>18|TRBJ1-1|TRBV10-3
CAISEPEPGWGVNTEAFF
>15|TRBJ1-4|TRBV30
CAWTLGLKGSEKLFF
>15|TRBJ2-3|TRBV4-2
CASSQLAGATDTQYF
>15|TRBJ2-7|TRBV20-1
CSARATGDRTYEQYF
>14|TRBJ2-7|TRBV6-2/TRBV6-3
CARMRDRGDYEQYF
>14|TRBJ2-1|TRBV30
CAWSDPSQGDEQFF
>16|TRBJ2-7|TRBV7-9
CASTLGLPQSGYEQYF
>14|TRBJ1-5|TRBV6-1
CASSEGGNNQPQHF
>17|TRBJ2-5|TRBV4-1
CASSQDFERRYQETQYF
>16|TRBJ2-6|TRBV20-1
CSAEDREISGANVLTF
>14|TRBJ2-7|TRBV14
CASSPGQWNYEQYF
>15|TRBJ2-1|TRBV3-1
CASSLGLAAYNEQFF
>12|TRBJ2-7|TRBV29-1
CSVEDGDYEQYF
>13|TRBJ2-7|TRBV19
CASQDPLSHEQYF
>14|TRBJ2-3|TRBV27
CASNQGWGTDTQYF
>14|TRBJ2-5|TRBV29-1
CSVEDRGERETQYF
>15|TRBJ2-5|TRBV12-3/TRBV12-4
CASSGEQGAEETQYF
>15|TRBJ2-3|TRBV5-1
CASSLGDSTTDTQYF
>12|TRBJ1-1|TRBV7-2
CASSPGYTEAFF
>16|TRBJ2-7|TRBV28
CASSLLGALPSYEQYF
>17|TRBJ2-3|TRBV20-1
CSARPLTPGLGTDTQYF
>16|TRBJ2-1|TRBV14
CASSDVGLVVYNEQFF
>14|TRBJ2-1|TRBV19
CASSPRGSYNEQFF
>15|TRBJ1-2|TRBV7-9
CASSPYLTGNYGYTF
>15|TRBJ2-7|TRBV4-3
CASSPGTSGTYEQYF
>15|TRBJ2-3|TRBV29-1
CSVESEGPSTDTQYF
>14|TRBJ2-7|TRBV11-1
CASSFEQGTYEQYF